This T cell receptor beta chain was sequenced in a study of cytomegalovirus exposure and HLA in healthy donors. Study summary: Drawn from HLA-typed donors, about 82 million unique TCRs were held in an early data release. Findings of the study overall: The authors judged a highly shared variant cluster likely a sequencing artifact.

Donors in the study were healthy people who gave bone marrow. About this clone itself: Its target is unknown.

The PCR used 60 Vbeta and 13 Jbeta primers. Measured with immunoSEQ multiplex PCR; TCRdb has only the in-frame clones, and not every one. The sample carries 150,000 or so clones, 80% recorded once. This CDR3 comprises 18 residues. Trimming cost V 5 bases and J 3 bases; bases outside gene matches: 16. The germline V gene encodes CDR1 MDHEN and CDR2 SYDVKM. This chain joins TRBV28 and TRBJ1-2, with TRBD1 matching 9 bases. Sequencing used PBMCs. This clonotype was obtained from a man aged 50-59 years in good health and CMV-seronegative. This CDR3 is CASSGSDRGGLPYYGYTF. DNA for the CDR3: TGTGCCAGCAGTGGATCGGACAGGGGCGGGCTTCCCTACTATGGCTACACCTTC.